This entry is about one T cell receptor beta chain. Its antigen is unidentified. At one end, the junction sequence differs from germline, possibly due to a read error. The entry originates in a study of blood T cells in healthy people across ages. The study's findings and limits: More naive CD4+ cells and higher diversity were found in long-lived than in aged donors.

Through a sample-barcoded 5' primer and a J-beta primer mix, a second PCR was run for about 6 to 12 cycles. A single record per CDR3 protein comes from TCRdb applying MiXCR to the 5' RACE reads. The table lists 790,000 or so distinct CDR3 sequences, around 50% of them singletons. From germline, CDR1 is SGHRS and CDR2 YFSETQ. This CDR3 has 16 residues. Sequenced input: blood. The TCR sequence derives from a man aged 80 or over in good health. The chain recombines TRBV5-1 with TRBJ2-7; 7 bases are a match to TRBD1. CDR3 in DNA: TGCGCCAGCAGCAATCCGAGGGGGCTCTACTCCCACGAGCAGTACTTC. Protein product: CASSNPRGLYSHEQYF.